This entry concerns a single T cell receptor beta chain. Its antigen remains unidentified. CDR1 and CDR2 from the germline V gene are LGHDT and YNNKEL (reference sequence). After removal of 4 bases from V and 0 bases from J, the junction contained 10 bases not matched to a gene. The CDR3 extends over 17 amino acids. The library labeled individual cDNA molecules by adding unique molecular identifiers to them. In the authors' workflow: From approximately 25,000 to 650,000 TCRs were found per sample, with a median of approximately 96,000. TCRdb called the RACE reads again in MiXCR, with one record for every CDR3 protein. It is TCRdb's table, rather than the study itself, that gives the V and J calls and clone size. The sample carries under 95,000 distinct CDR3 sequences, about 10% recorded once. This entry is derived from a study of human T cells and chemical hapten exposure. Time point denoted: healthy volunteer bleed at 2 weeks. Total RNA was extracted from unfractionated whole blood.

Findings of the study overall: DPC sensitization produced no change in TCRs with frequency above 1 in 1000.

This chain joins TRBV3-1 and TRBJ1-1; 8 nucleotides agree with TRBD1. Sequenced: whole blood. The TCR was taken from a female donor in good health. Some clones in this sample may be carry-over from other donors' samples. For the CDR3, the DNA is TGTGCCAGCAGCCGGGGCCCAGGGGGCGGCGTGAACACTGAAGCTTTCTTT. Its protein product is CASSRGPGGGVNTEAFF.